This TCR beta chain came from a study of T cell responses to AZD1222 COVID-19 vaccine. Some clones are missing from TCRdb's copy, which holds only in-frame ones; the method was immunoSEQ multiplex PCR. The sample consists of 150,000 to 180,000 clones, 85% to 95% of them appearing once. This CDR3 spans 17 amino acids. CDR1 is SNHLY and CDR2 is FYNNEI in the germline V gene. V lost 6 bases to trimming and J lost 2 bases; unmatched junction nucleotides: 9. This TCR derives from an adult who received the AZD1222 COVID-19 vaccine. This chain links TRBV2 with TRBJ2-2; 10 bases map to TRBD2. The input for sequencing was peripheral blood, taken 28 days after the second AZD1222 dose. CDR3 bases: TGTGCCAGCAGGAAAGAGGCTAGCGGGGGAAACACCGGGGAGCTGTTTTTT. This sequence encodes CASRKEASGGNTGELFF. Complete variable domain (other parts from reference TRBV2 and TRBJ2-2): EPEVTQTPSHQVTQMGQEVILRCVPISNHLYFYWYRQILGQKVEFLVSFYNNEISEKSEIFDDQFSVERPDGSNFTLKIRSTKLEDSAMYFCASRKEASGGNTGELFFGEGSRLTVL.